The T cell receptor (beta chain) described here comes from a study of T-cell memory formation after mild COVID-19. Study summary: The TCR clusters were mostly specific to one donor.

V lost 4 bases and J 4 bases, leaving 7 bases between the germline ends. This CDR3 comprises 13 residues. Germline V gives CDR1 LGHDT, CDR2 YNNKEL (reference sequence). The sample holds many counts of this clonotype. The antigen remains unidentified. Findings of the study overall: The study found contracting CD4+ clones mainly in CM and EM and contracting CD8+ clones in EMRA. Confirmation of SARS-CoV-2 specificity was lacking for second-wave clones peaking day 37.

5'RACE with constant-segment primers yielded barcoded, UMI-tagged TCR alpha and TCR beta cDNA libraries. TCRdb redid the calling of the 5' RACE reads with MiXCR, one entry per CDR3 protein. Among a few hundred thousand distinct CDR3 sequences listed, 15% to 20% were seen once. The sequencing input was PBMCs or a T cell subset sorted from them (not recorded which). The receptor was isolated from a man aged 18-30 years who had mild COVID-19 (a few samples of this study predate the infection). Cell type and time point are not known. The chain links TRBV3-1 to TRBJ2-2; D not certain. CDR3 residues: CASSRRATGELFF. The CDR3 DNA is TGTGCCAGCAGCCGCCGGGCCACCGGGGAGCTGTTTTTT.